The 15 T cell receptor beta chains below come from one sample, sequenced in a study of blood T cell repertoires in COVID-19. The method was immunoSEQ multiplex PCR; TCRdb's version includes in-frame clones alone and lacks a portion of them. The table includes around 350,000 clones, around 87% detected once. Source material: peripheral blood. These receptors all stem from a human donor in a cohort sampled during active COVID-19.

V usage is TRBV18 and J usage is TRBJ1-1; D ambiguous. Germline V CDR1 and CDR2: KGHSH, LQKENI. The CDR3 consists of 13 residues. The germline V and J ends were trimmed by 3 bases and 5 bases, with 10 bases remaining between them. CDR3 sequence: CASSPSARTEAFF. The CDR3 DNA reads as TGTGCCAGCTCACCTTCAGCGAGAACTGAAGCTTTCTTT. Full variable domain (outside the CDR3, taken from reference TRBV18 and TRBJ1-1): NAGVMQNPRHLVRRRGQEARLRCSPMKGHSHVYWYRQLPEEGLKFMVYLQKENIIDESGMPKERFSAEFPKEGPSILRIQQVVRGDSAAYFCASSPSARTEAFFGQGTRLTVV.

V and J are TRBV2 and TRBJ2-2; TRBD1 matches at 7 bases. This CDR3 region has 15 residues. J was trimmed by 3 bases and V by 5 bases; bases with no gene match: 6. Looked up from germline, CDR1 is SNHLY and CDR2 is FYNNEI. DNA for the CDR3: TGTGCCAGCAGTAAAGAGACAGGGCACACCGGGGAGCTGTTTTTT. Protein product: CASSKETGHTGELFF. Complete variable domain (other parts from reference TRBV2 and TRBJ2-2): EPEVTQTPSHQVTQMGQEVILRCVPISNHLYFYWYRQILGQKVEFLVSFYNNEISEKSEIFDDQFSVERPDGSNFTLKIRSTKLEDSAMYFCASSKETGHTGELFFGEGSRLTVL.

The chain joins TRBV29-1 to TRBJ1-1; 7 nucleotides match TRBD1. The CDR3 is made up of 13 amino acids. Trimming at V came to 2 bases and at J to 4 bases, leaving 4 bases not matched to a gene. Germline CDR1 is SQVTM and CDR2 is ANQGSEA. The CDR3, as DNA: TGCAGCGTTGAAAGGGGGCGCGGCACTGAAGCTTTCTTT. Translation: CSVERGRGTEAFF.

CDR3 DNA sequence: TGTGCCAGCAGCCAAGACGGCTCTCAGGGTTCCTACGAGCAGTACTTC. It is translated as CASSQDGSQGSYEQYF. The chain employs TRBV14 and TRBJ2-7, with D tentatively TRBD1 (5 bases). Trimming pared 0 bases from V and 1 base from J, leaving 13 bases between. CDR1 is SGHDN and CDR2 is FVKESK in the germline V gene. This CDR3 contains 16 residues.

J is TRBJ1-5 and V is TRBV12-5; 9 bases agree with TRBD1. With 7 bases clipped from V and 6 bases from J, the junction kept 19 bases outside the gene matches. In germline, CDR1 is LGHNT, CDR2 FRNRAP. This CDR3 has 18 residues. DNA of the CDR3: TGTGCTAGTGCCAGGGACCCGGGACAGGGAGGATTGGGTCAGCCCCAGCATTTT. Amino acid sequence: CASARDPGQGGLGQPQHF.

The chain recombines TRBV9 with TRBJ2-2, with D possibly matching TRBD2 (6 bases). Trimming removed 0 bases at V and 5 bases at J, with 11 bases between. CDR1 is SGDLS and CDR2 is YYNGEE in the germline V gene. CDR3 length: 15 amino acids. Written as DNA, the CDR3 is TGTGCCAGCAGCGTAGAGGGACTTTTGACCGGGGAGCTGTTTTTT. It yields the protein CASSVEGLLTGELFF.

The J gene is TRBJ2-5, the V gene TRBV6-1; D unclear. The V gene lost 3 bases and the J gene lost 7 bases, with 15 bases spanning the gap. CDR3 length: 14 residues. Germline V CDR1 and CDR2: MNHNS, SASEGT. The CDR3 region has the DNA TGTGCCAGCAGTGACCTCGGTAGCCGAGGGACCCAGTACTTC. It is translated as CASSDLGSRGTQYF.

The chain uses TRBV9 and TRBJ2-3, with 8 bases identical to TRBD1. Trimming removed 2 bases from V and 2 bases from J; junction bases left unmatched: 7. Per the germline V gene, CDR1 is SGDLS and CDR2 is YYNGEE. The CDR3 has 16 amino acids. The CDR3 sequence: CASSVVSGQATDTQYF. The CDR3 DNA reads TGTGCCAGCAGCGTGGTCTCGGGACAGGCCACAGATACGCAGTATTTT.

This sequence joins TRBV30 and TRBJ2-7; D perhaps matches TRBD1 (5 bases). Germline V gives CDR1 GTSNPN, CDR2 SVGIG (reference sequence). V was cut by 3 bases and J by 6 bases, with 12 bases left in between. The CDR3 is 12 residues long. CDR3 coding DNA: TGTGCCTGGAGCGAGTTAGGGGTCGAGCAGTACTTC. It specifies CAWSELGVEQYF. The full variable domain, its missing parts supplied by reference TRBV30 and TRBJ2-7, is SQTIHQWPATLVQPVGSPLSLECTVEGTSNPNLYWYRQAAGRGLQLLFYSVGIGQISSEVPQNLSASRPQDRQFILSSKKLLLSDSGFYLCAWSELGVEQYFGPGTRLTVT.

Notes on this clone: The identical CDR3 is also encoded by other nucleotide sequences in the sample. The chain recombines TRBV5-8 with TRBJ1-1; no clear D. With 1 base removed from V and 1 base from J, the gap between germline ends came to 5 bases. The CDR3 has 13 amino acids. Germline lookup yields CDR1 SGHTS and CDR2 YDEGEE. The CDR3 here is CASSLNKNTEAFF. CDR3 DNA sequence: TGTGCCAGCAGCTTGAACAAGAACACTGAAGCTTTCTTT.

V and J are TRBV6-1 and TRBJ1-4; D is unclear. In germline, CDR1 is MNHNS, CDR2 SASEGT. CDR3 size: 17 residues. Trimming removed 1 base from V and 3 bases from J, with 15 bases in between. Written as DNA, the CDR3 is TGTGCCAGCAGTGAAGAATCATTGGGCGGGTCTAATGAAAAACTGTTTTTT. This gives the protein CASSEESLGGSNEKLFF.

The chain carries TRBV6-5 and TRBJ1-4, with 7 nucleotides matching TRBD1. Unmatched junction bases numbered 5, after V lost 6 bases and J lost 4 bases. The CDR3 sequence is 14 residues long. CDR1 and CDR2 (germline): MNHEY, SVGAGI. CDR3 bases: TGTGCCAGCAGCCAGACAGGGATTAATGAAAAACTGTTTTTT. Translating it yields CASSQTGINEKLFF.

The V and J genes are TRBV6-5 and TRBJ2-5, with D perhaps TRBD1 (6 bases). V was trimmed by 6 bases and J by 3 bases, leaving 11 bases between them. CDR1 is MNHEY and CDR2 is SVGAGI in the germline V gene. The CDR3 spans 13 residues. In nucleotides, the CDR3 is TGTGCCAGCAGCGGTCAGGGGAAAGAGACCCAGTACTTC. It codes for CASSGQGKETQYF.

The V and J genes are TRBV28 and TRBJ1-5, with 8 bases fitting TRBD1. V was pared by 6 bases and J by 6 bases, with 13 bases of the junction left unmatched. CDR3 length equals 16 residues. Per the germline V gene, CDR1 is MDHEN and CDR2 is SYDVKM. This chain's CDR3 is CASRFRDRQVRQPQHF. Here the CDR3 DNA reads TGTGCCAGCAGATTCCGGGACAGGCAGGTTCGTCAGCCCCAGCATTTT.

The chain recombines TRBV6-6 with TRBJ1-3, with 9 bases aligning to TRBD1. The germline gives CDR1 MNHNY, CDR2 SVGAGI (reference sequence). V gave up 6 bases and J gave up 0 bases; unmatched junction bases: 6. This CDR3 is built from 16 residues. CDR3 protein: CASRPGQGFSGNTIYF. CDR3 DNA: TGTGCCAGCAGACCGGGACAGGGCTTCTCTGGAAACACCATATATTTT.